This note documents a single T cell receptor beta chain sequence. Antigen specificity is unknown. There are 14 residues in the CDR3. The germline CDR1 and CDR2 sequences are DFQATT and SNEGSKA (reference sequence). V was pared by 5 bases and J by 2 bases, with 7 bases of the junction left unmatched. Through a sample-barcoded 5' primer and a J-beta primer mix, a second PCR was run for roughly 7 to 12 cycles. TCRdb analysed the 5' RACE reads with MiXCR anew, one entry per CDR3 protein. The sample carries 1.5 million to 2 million distinct CDR3 sequences, approximately 50% recorded once. Ranging in age from about 6 to 90, the donors were healthy Caucasian individuals from Russia. With each sample, at least 5 micrograms of total RNA were extracted. The sample comes from a study of blood T cells in healthy people across ages. Findings of the study overall: Estimates based on one million T cells were treated as lower bounds. With unsorted PBMCs, a conclusive comparison of naive versus antigen-experienced cells was not possible.

Sequenced sample: blood. The chain joins TRBV20-1 to TRBJ2-3; 7 bases match TRBD2. The sequence was collected from a woman between 40 and 55 years old in good health. The CDR3 DNA follows: TGCAGTGCTTGGGGGGGAGACCTCACAGATACGCAGTATTTT. It codes for CSAWGGDLTDTQYF.